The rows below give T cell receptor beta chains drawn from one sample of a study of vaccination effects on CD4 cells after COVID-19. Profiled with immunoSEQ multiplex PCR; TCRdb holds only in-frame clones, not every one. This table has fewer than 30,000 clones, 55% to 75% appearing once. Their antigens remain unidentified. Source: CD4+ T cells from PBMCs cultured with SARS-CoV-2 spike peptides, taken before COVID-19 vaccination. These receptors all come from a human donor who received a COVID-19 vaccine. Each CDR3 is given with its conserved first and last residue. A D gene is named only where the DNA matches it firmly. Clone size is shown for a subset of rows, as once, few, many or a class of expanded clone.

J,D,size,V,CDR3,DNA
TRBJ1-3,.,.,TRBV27,CASSFLSPDHSGNTIYF,TGTGCCAGCAGTTTTCTCTCTCCAGACCACTCTGGAAACACCATATATTTT
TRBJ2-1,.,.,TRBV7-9,CASSPQRVGGNEQFF,TGTGCCAGCAGCCCCCAGAGGGTAGGCGGAAATGAGCAGTTCTTC
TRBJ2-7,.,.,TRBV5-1,CASSLNFPHYEQYF,TGCGCCAGCAGCTTGAACTTCCCGCACTACGAGCAGTACTTC
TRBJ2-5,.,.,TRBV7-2,CASSLIRVDETQYF,TGTGCCAGCAGCTTAATCCGTGTTGACGAGACCCAGTACTTC
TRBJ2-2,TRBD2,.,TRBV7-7,CASSLDGGRATGELFF,TGTGCCAGCAGCTTAGATGGCGGGAGGGCCACCGGGGAGCTGTTTTTT
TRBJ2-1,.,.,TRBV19,CASGQQTSFGEQFF,TGTGCCAGTGGCCAACAGACTTCCTTCGGTGAGCAGTTCTTC
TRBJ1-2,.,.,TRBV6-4,CASRQSPGGGYGYTF,TGTGCCAGCCGCCAATCCCCGGGCGGAGGCTATGGCTACACCTTC
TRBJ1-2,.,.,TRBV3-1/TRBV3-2,CASSPFDSLINYGYTF,TGTGCCAGCAGCCCTTTTGACAGCCTCATTAACTATGGCTACACCTTC
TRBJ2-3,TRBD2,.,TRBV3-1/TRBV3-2,CASSQGLADLTDTQYF,TGTGCCAGCAGCCAAGGACTAGCGGATCTCACAGATACGCAGTATTTT
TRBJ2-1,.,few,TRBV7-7,CASSLARDTYNEQFF,TGTGCCAGCAGCTTAGCGCGGGACACATACAATGAGCAGTTCTTC
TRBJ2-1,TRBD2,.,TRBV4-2,CASSQSILAGTGNEQFF,TGTGCCAGCAGCCAAAGTATTCTAGCGGGAACGGGCAATGAGCAGTTCTTC
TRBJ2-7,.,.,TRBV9,CASSVGLMNEQYF,TGTGCCAGCAGCGTAGGGCTTATGAACGAGCAGTACTTC
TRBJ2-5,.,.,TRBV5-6,CASSFNRRDLQETQYF,TGTGCCAGCAGTTTTAATCGACGGGACCTCCAAGAGACCCAGTACTTC
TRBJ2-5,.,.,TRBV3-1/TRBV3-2,CASSQGAGGETQYF,TGTGCCAGCAGCCAAGGCGCAGGAGGAGAGACCCAGTACTTC
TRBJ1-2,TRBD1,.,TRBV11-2,CASSSTTGVGGYTF,TGTGCCAGCAGCTCAACGACAGGGGTGGGTGGCTACACCTTC
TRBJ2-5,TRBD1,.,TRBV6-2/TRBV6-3,CASSRQGAGETQYF,TGTGCCAGCAGTCGACAGGGGGCAGGGGAGACCCAGTACTTC
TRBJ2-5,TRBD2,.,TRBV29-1,CSGSASGQETQYF,TGCAGCGGGTCGGCTAGCGGCCAAGAGACCCAGTACTTC
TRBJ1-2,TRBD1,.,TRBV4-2,CASSLVQGAGYGYTF,TGTGCCAGCAGCCTGGTACAGGGGGCGGGCTATGGCTACACCTTC
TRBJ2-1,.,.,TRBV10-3,CAISESGHGSYNEQFF,TGTGCCATCAGTGAGTCGGGGCACGGTTCGTACAATGAGCAGTTCTTC
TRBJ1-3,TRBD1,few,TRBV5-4,CASSTRDRGNTIYF,TGTGCCAGCAGCACCCGGGACAGAGGAAACACCATATATTTT
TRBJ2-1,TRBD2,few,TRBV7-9,CASSLGLAGGSSYNEQFF,TGTGCCAGCAGCCTGGGACTAGCGGGGGGGAGCTCCTACAATGAGCAGTTCTTC
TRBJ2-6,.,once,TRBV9,CASSLRMGDSGANVLTF,TGTGCCAGCAGCCTCCGTATGGGGGACTCTGGGGCCAACGTCCTGACTTTC
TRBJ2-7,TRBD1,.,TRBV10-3,CAITRDSPSYEQYF,TGTGCCATCACCCGGGACAGCCCTAGCTACGAGCAGTACTTC
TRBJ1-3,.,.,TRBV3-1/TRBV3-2,CASSQDGRRKGTIYF,TGTGCCAGCAGCCAAGACGGTCGGAGGAAAGGCACCATATATTTT
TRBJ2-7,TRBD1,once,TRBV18,CASSPRQGGGSYEQYF,TGTGCCAGCTCACCACGACAGGGTGGTGGCTCCTACGAGCAGTACTTC
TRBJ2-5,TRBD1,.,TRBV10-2,CASSVQGMQVQETQYF,TGCGCCAGCAGCGTACAGGGGATGCAGGTCCAAGAGACCCAGTACTTC
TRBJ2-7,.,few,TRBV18,CASSRRTFEKRVPEQYF,TGTGCCAGCTCGCGCCGGACTTTCGAGAAGCGTGTCCCCGAGCAGTACTTC
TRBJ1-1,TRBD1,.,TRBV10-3,CAISPDRGQNTEAFF,TGTGCCATCAGCCCCGACAGGGGCCAGAACACTGAAGCTTTCTTT
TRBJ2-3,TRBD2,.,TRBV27,CASSLHLPSGSSPDTQYF,TGTGCCAGCAGTCTCCACCTACCTAGCGGGAGCAGCCCAGATACGCAGTATTTT
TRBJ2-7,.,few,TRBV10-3,CAISEEAEGPYEQYF,TGTGCCATCAGTGAAGAAGCGGAAGGTCCATACGAGCAGTACTTC
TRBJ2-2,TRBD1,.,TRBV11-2,CASSYRGGNTGELFF,TGTGCCAGCAGCTACAGGGGCGGGAACACCGGGGAGCTGTTTTTT
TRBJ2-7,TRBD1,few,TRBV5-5,CASSLGTGGYEQYF,TGTGCCAGCAGCTTGGGGACAGGGGGCTACGAGCAGTACTTC
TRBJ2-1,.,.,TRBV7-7,CASSLARGDSYNEQFF,TGTGCCAGCAGCTTAGCGAGAGGGGACTCCTACAATGAGCAGTTCTTC
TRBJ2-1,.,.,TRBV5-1,CASSRDLQWPNEQFF,TGCGCCAGCAGCCGGGACCTTCAGTGGCCTAATGAGCAGTTCTTC
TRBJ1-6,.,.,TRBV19,CASSMGVINSPLHF,TGTGCCAGTAGTATGGGGGTGATCAATTCACCCCTCCACTTT
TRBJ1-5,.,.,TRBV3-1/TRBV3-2,CASSFGSNQPQHF,TGTGCCAGCAGCTTTGGGAGTAATCAGCCCCAGCATTTT
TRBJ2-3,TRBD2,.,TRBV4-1,CASSQPPLVAGAPSTDTQYF,TGCGCCAGCAGCCAGCCCCCCTTGGTAGCGGGAGCACCTAGCACAGATACGCAGTATTTT
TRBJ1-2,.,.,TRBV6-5,CASSLVPGTVEGYTF,TGTGCCAGCAGTTTAGTCCCCGGGACCGTGGAGGGCTACACCTTC
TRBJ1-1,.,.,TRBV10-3,CAISEPRGNTEAFF,TGTGCCATCAGTGAGCCCCGAGGGAACACTGAAGCTTTCTTT
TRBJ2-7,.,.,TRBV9,CASSGTHYEQYF,TGTGCCAGCAGCGGAACACACTACGAGCAGTACTTC
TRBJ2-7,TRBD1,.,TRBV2,CASSPEGQGGYEQYF,TGTGCCAGCAGTCCCGAGGGACAGGGGGGGTACGAGCAGTACTTC
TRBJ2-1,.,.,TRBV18,CASSPDEQLYNEQFF,TGTGCCAGCTCACCAGACGAGCAACTATACAATGAGCAGTTCTTC
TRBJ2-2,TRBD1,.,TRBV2,CATSDRARTTGELFF,TGTGCCACCTCGGACAGGGCGAGGACGACCGGGGAGCTGTTTTTT
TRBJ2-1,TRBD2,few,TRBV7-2,CASSFGTSGRTGSYNEQFF,TGTGCCAGCAGCTTTGGGACTAGCGGGAGGACAGGCTCCTACAATGAGCAGTTCTTC
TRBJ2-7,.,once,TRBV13,CASSLVVGLGSVGEQYF,TGTGCCAGCAGCTTAGTTGTCGGGCTTGGTAGCGTGGGTGAGCAGTACTTC
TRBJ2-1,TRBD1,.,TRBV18,CASSARQGGAYNEQFF,TGTGCCAGCTCAGCACGACAGGGGGGAGCCTACAATGAGCAGTTCTTC
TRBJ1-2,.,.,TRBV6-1,CASSEQGNYGYTF,TGTGCCAGCAGTGAACAGGGGAACTATGGCTACACCTTC
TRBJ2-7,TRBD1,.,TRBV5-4,CASSSGPGQGSYEQYF,TGTGCCAGCAGCTCGGGTCCGGGACAGGGGTCCTACGAGCAGTACTTC
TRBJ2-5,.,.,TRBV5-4,CASSPVNQLETQYF,TGTGCCAGCAGCCCAGTAAATCAATTAGAGACCCAGTACTTC
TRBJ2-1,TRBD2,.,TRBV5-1,CASSSGTSGYNEQFF,TGCGCCAGCAGCTCCGGGACTAGCGGTTACAATGAGCAGTTCTTC
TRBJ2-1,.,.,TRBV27,CASRTTRGDNEQFF,TGTGCCAGCAGAACGACAAGGGGAGACAATGAGCAGTTCTTC